This T cell receptor beta chain was recorded in a study of blood T cell repertoires in COVID-19. There are a few counts of this clone. Profiled with immunoSEQ multiplex PCR; TCRdb holds only in-frame clones, not every one. The sample yields over 150,000 clones, approximately 80% seen once. The sample taken for sequencing was peripheral blood. The source is a woman aged 40 to 50 with COVID-19, enrolled during active disease.

The CDR3, as DNA: TGTGCCACCAGTGACGGCTACGAGCAGTACTTC. Translation gives CATSDGYEQYF. The chain joins TRBV24-1 to TRBJ2-7; no definite D call. This CDR3 has 11 amino acids. Germline V gene data show CDR1 as KGHDR and CDR2 as SFDVKD. V was pared by 4 bases and J by 3 bases, with 3 bases between.